The source of this T cell receptor (beta chain) is a study of T cells after yellow fever vaccination. TCRdb ran MiXCR on the 5' RACE reads and lists one entry per CDR3 protein. Of some 340,000 distinct CDR3 sequences listed, roughly 10% were seen once; the top ten hold 3.3%. With V trimmed by 5 bases and J by 5 bases, 9 bases remained unmatched. The germline V gene has CDR1 SGHTA and CDR2 FQGNSA. CDR3 length: 14 residues. This clonotype turned up a few times. The TCR sequence derives from a man aged 18-30 years who received the YFV17D yellow fever vaccine. The material sequenced was CD4+ T cells sorted from PBMCs, taken 45 days after the yellow fever booster vaccination. The V gene is TRBV7-2, the J gene TRBJ2-7; 7 bases align to TRBD2. The CDR3 DNA reads as TGTGCCAGCAGCCCCAACCAGCGGGGCGACGAGCAGTACGTC. This codes for CASSPNQRGDEQYV.